Each of the 27 T cell receptor beta chains below was sequenced from the same sample in a study of vaccination and CD4 T cells after COVID-19. Antigens for these TCRs are unknown. As to treatment: approximately 11-day PBMC culture with coronavirus spike peptide pools or control peptides (ViraFEST assay). Cultured CD4+ T-cell DNA underwent Oncomine TCR Beta short-read sequencing. From the PCR reads, TCRdb called clonotypes with MiXCR, one entry per CDR3 protein. The sample yields roughly 22,000 distinct CDR3 sequences, about 31% seen once. Sequencing used cultured CD4+ T cells from blood. The origin of the receptors is a human donor with COVID-19.

This clonotype was observed a handful of times. The rearrangement joins TRBV20-1 to TRBJ1-2; TRBD1 might be the D (5 bases). Deletions cut 6 bases from V and 7 bases from J, with 21 bases between. The CDR3 extends over 14 amino acids. Germline V gene data show CDR1 as DFQATT and CDR2 as SNEGSKA (reference sequence). CDR3 region: CSAVTPRGESGYTF. The CDR3 DNA reads as TGCAGTGCCGTCACCCCAAGGGGTGAGAGTGGCTACACCTTC.

This sequence joins TRBV20-1 and TRBJ1-1, with 7 bases that match TRBD1. Germline CDR1 is DFQATT and CDR2 is SNEGSKA (reference sequence). The CDR3 loop spans 13 amino acids. Trimming took 3 bases from V and 5 from J; bases not matched to a gene: 6. CDR3 sequence reads: CSASETGKTEAFF. The CDR3 DNA reads TGCAGTGCTAGTGAGACAGGGAAGACTGAAGCTTTCTTT.

There are a few counts of this clonotype. This chain joins TRBV23-1 and TRBJ1-6, with D tentatively TRBD1 (6 bases). TRBV23-1 is classed as an ORF, of uncertain function. CDR3 size: 14 residues. The ends were cut back, 8 bases at V and 7 bases at J, with 15 bases in the middle. Here the CDR3 reads CASLTGTPNSPLHF. The DNA for the CDR3 is TGCGCCAGCCTTACCGGGACACCAAATTCACCCCTCCACTTT.

The gene calls are TRBV5-1 and TRBJ1-5; a weak D match, TRBD1 (5 bases). Trimming shortened V by 2 bases and J by 1 base, and 16 bases separated the two germline ends. The CDR3 has 17 residues. The germline gives CDR1 SGHRS, CDR2 YFSETQ. The DNA for the CDR3 is TGCGCCAGCAGCTTCCCACCGGGGCGCGGGAGCAATCAGCCCCAGCATTTT. It translates to CASSFPPGRGSNQPQHF.

The chain joins TRBV7-9 to TRBJ2-2; a weak D match, TRBD1 (5 bases). Trimming shortened V by 0 bases and J by 1 base, and 6 bases separated the two germline ends. Germline V gene data show CDR1 as SEHNR and CDR2 as FQNEAQ (reference sequence). This CDR3 has 15 residues. CDR3 residues: CASSLAQGNTGELFF. The CDR3 coding sequence is TGTGCCAGCAGCTTAGCTCAGGGGAACACCGGGGAGCTGTTTTTT.

This clonotype has only a few counts. The V and J genes are TRBV2 and TRBJ1-1; 10 bases map to TRBD1. Looked up from germline, CDR1 is SNHLY and CDR2 is FYNNEI. The CDR3 consists of 13 residues. The V and J ends lost 6 bases and 6 bases, in that order; junction bases with no gene match: 4. The CDR3 reads CASRLTGGSEAFF. CDR3 coding DNA: TGTGCCAGCAGGCTGACAGGGGGCTCTGAAGCTTTCTTT.

The rearrangement uses TRBV11-3 and TRBJ2-2; TRBD2 aligns across 9 bases. The CDR3 contains 18 residues. V shed 5 bases, J shed 1 base, and the junction held 11 bases outside the gene matches. Germline CDR1 SGHNT, CDR2 YENEEA. CDR3 region: CASSPISSGAWNTGELFF. The CDR3 DNA follows: TGTGCCAGCAGCCCCATCTCTAGCGGGGCCTGGAACACCGGGGAGCTGTTTTTT.

This chain links TRBV12-3 or TRBV12-4 with TRBJ2-2; unclear D gene. V was clipped by 0 bases and J by 0 bases, with 11 bases between them. The CDR3 is 17 amino acids. The CDR3 DNA reads TGTGCCAGCAGTTTAGCTCTTCGTCGTACGAACACCGGGGAGCTGTTTTTT. Amino acids: CASSLALRRTNTGELFF.

With regard to this clonotype: Because the CDR3's place on the DNA is in doubt, the DNA is left out and the CDR3 is given as listed by TCRdb. The chain links TRBV2 to TRBJ2-7. The CDR3 spans 22 residues, counting both ends. The germline CDR1 and CDR2 sequences are SNHLY and FYNNEI. CDR3 protein: CASTNQTSMYLCASSSRYEQYF.

The V and J genes are TRBV4-1 and TRBJ2-2, with 8 nucleotides matching TRBD2. The CDR3 runs to 20 residues. V dropped 3 bases and J dropped 0; count of bases not matched to a gene: 15. In germline, CDR1 is MGHRA, CDR2 YSYEKL. CDR3 protein: CASSQQLLGSGVSNTGELFF. The CDR3 nucleotides are TGCGCCAGCAGCCAGCAACTCCTGGGTAGCGGGGTCTCGAACACCGGGGAGCTGTTTTTT.

This clonotype appeared a few times. CDR3 residues: CASSQVGRGERTSTDTQYF. The CDR3 DNA is TGTGCCAGCAGCCAAGTTGGTCGGGGGGAAAGGACTAGCACAGATACGCAGTATTTT. The chain uses TRBV4-2 and TRBJ2-3, with TRBD2 matching over 7 bases. Germline CDR1 is LGHNA and CDR2 is YNFKEQ. The CDR3 contains 19 residues. The V and J ends lost 1 base and 0 bases, in that order; junction bases with no gene match: 13.

The gene calls are TRBV20-1 and TRBJ2-5; 8 nucleotides align to TRBD1. This CDR3 is 13 amino acids long. In germline, CDR1 is DFQATT, CDR2 SNEGSKA (reference sequence). The V gene end was trimmed by 3 bases and the J gene end by 6 bases; junction bases not matched to a gene: 6. The CDR3 loop reads CSARETGVQTQYF. In nucleotides, the CDR3 is TGCAGTGCTAGGGAGACAGGGGTACAGACCCAGTACTTC.

The rearrangement joins TRBV24-1 to TRBJ1-6, with 7 positions matching TRBD1. The J segment lost 7 bases and the V segment lost 7 bases, leaving 3 bases of the junction unmatched. CDR3 size: 13 residues. Germline V gives CDR1 KGHDR, CDR2 SFDVKD. This CDR3 reads CATRDRENSPLHF. The CDR3 coding sequence is TGTGCCACCAGAGACAGGGAGAATTCACCCCTCCACTTT.

J is TRBJ2-2 and V is TRBV20-1; 7 bases agree with TRBD2. This CDR3 region has 15 residues. CDR1 and CDR2 from the germline V gene are DFQATT and SNEGSKA (reference sequence). V was clipped by 0 bases and J by 2 bases; unmatched bases: 3. This CDR3 is CSARDAGVNTGELFF. The DNA of the CDR3 is TGCAGTGCTAGAGACGCGGGGGTAAACACCGGGGAGCTGTTTTTT.

This clonotype has just a few counts. One junction end disagrees with the germline gene, perhaps due to a read error. The chain uses TRBV30 and TRBJ2-5; D unresolved. This CDR3 is 12 amino acids long. CDR1 GTSNPN and CDR2 SVGIG come from the germline V gene (reference sequence). The CDR3 spells CAWILGQGTQYF. The CDR3 DNA reads TGTGCCTGGATTCTGGGCCAAGGGACCCAGTACTTC. The full variable domain, in which reference TRBV30 and TRBJ2-5 provide the parts outside the CDR3, is SQTIHQWPATLVQPVGSPLSLECTVEGTSNPNLYWYRQAAGRGLQLLFYSVGIGQISSEVPQNLSASRPQDRQFILSSKKLLLSDSGFYLCAWILGQGTQYFGPGTRLLVL.

The chain carries TRBV20-1 and TRBJ1-2, with no clear D. The CDR3 loop spans 14 amino acids. Germline CDR1 and CDR2: DFQATT and SNEGSKA (reference sequence). V lost 6 bases and J 8 bases, leaving 22 bases between the germline ends. CDR3 residues: CSAVRVGMSLGYTF. CDR3 coding DNA: TGCAGTGCCGTCCGTGTGGGGATGAGCTTAGGCTACACCTTC.

The CDR3 loop is CASSQGSWTGRSNSGNTIYF. The CDR3 DNA reads as TGCGCCAGCAGCCAAGGGTCTTGGACAGGCCGCTCTAACTCTGGAAACACCATATATTTT. The chain joins TRBV4-1 to TRBJ1-3; 7 nucleotides match TRBD1. CDR3 length equals 20 residues. CDR1 is MGHRA, CDR2 YSYEKL, per germline. V trimming: 1 base; J trimming: 0 bases; junction bases outside the gene matches: 15.

This clonotype was seen once. The rearrangement links TRBV14 to TRBJ1-4; unclear D gene. Trimming pared 4 bases from V and 4 bases from J, leaving 10 bases between. This CDR3 has 14 residues. Germline CDR1 is SGHDN and CDR2 is FVKESK. Here the CDR3 DNA reads TGTGCCAGCAGCCCCCTGGGAGTTAATGAAAAACTGTTTTTT. Protein: CASSPLGVNEKLFF.

This CDR3 reads CASSPPELAKNIQYF. The DNA of the CDR3 is TGTGCCAGCAGCCCACCGGAACTAGCCAAAAACATTCAGTACTTC. The gene calls are TRBV7-9 and TRBJ2-4; D uncertain. The V end was cut by 5 bases, the J end by 0 bases, with 11 bases between. This CDR3 is 15 amino acids long. Per the germline V gene, CDR1 is SEHNR and CDR2 is FQNEAQ (reference sequence).

The V call is TRBV28, the J call TRBJ1-1; 8 bases are a match to TRBD1. The CDR3 length is 13 residues. The J segment lost 6 bases and the V segment lost 5 bases, leaving 5 bases of the junction unmatched. Germline-derived CDR1 and CDR2 are MDHEN and SYDVKM. In DNA, the CDR3 is TGTGCCAGCAGTCTGGACAGGGTCCCTGAAGCTTTCTTT. Translated: CASSLDRVPEAFF.

This clonotype has only a few counts. The rearrangement links TRBV19 to TRBJ2-5, with 8 positions matching TRBD1. CDR3 length: 16 residues. V shed 1 base and J 2 bases; nucleotides not matched to a gene: 6. Per the germline V gene, CDR1 is LNHDA and CDR2 is SQIVND (reference sequence). The CDR3 reads CASSIGGTGPQETQYF. CDR3 coding DNA: TGTGCCAGTAGTATAGGGGGGACAGGACCACAAGAGACCCAGTACTTC.

This clonotype has a handful of counts. This chain links TRBV27 with TRBJ1-5; the D is unclear. Trimming removed 0 bases at V and 4 bases at J, with 4 bases between. From germline, CDR1 is MNHEY and CDR2 SMNVEV (reference sequence). The CDR3 is 13 residues long. CDR3 sequence (DNA): TGTGCCAGCAGTTTATCGCAAAATCAGCCCCAGCATTTT. This codes for CASSLSQNQPQHF.

This clonotype appeared a few times. V usage is TRBV12-3 or TRBV12-4 and J usage is TRBJ1-1, with D possibly TRBD1 on 5 matching bases. The length of the CDR3 is 14 residues. Trimming removed 5 bases from V and 0 bases from J, with 10 bases in between. CDR3 coding DNA: TGTGCCAGCAGTCCCCGACAGTTGAACACTGAAGCTTTCTTT. The encoded protein is CASSPRQLNTEAFF.

J is TRBJ1-2 and V is TRBV5-1; D uncertain. Germline CDR1 reads SGHRS; CDR2 reads YFSETQ. The CDR3 loop spans 14 amino acids. V was trimmed by 4 bases and J by 3 bases, leaving 13 bases between them. CDR3 residues: CASSVGKSDYGYTF. The CDR3 DNA reads as TGCGCCAGCAGCGTGGGAAAATCCGACTATGGCTACACCTTC.

The V call is TRBV10-2, the J call TRBJ2-5; tentatively, D is TRBD2 (7 bases). Germline V lookup: CDR1 WSHSY, CDR2 SAAADI. The CDR3 length is 16 residues. The V and J ends lost 2 bases and 2 bases respectively, with 15 bases between them. CDR3 DNA sequence: TGCGCCAGCAGTGAGCGAGGGGCGGGGGCACAAGAGACCCAGTACTTC. Amino acids: CASSERGAGAQETQYF.

This clonotype appeared a single time. Given a much more abundant clone one base away, this may be a read error. This chain connects TRBV6-5 to TRBJ1-2; 8 bases map to TRBD1. Germline V gene data show CDR1 as MNHEY and CDR2 as SVGAGI. The CDR3 covers 14 residues. CDR3 DNA sequence: TGTGCCGGCAGTTCCATTACAGGGGGGTATGGCTACACCTTC. Encoded protein: CAGSSITGGYGYTF.

The chain recombines TRBV6-5 with TRBJ1-3; TRBD1 might be the D (5 bases). The CDR3 runs to 15 residues. V lost 4 bases and J lost 0, with 10 bases in between. Germline CDR1 reads MNHEY; CDR2 reads SVGAGI. For the CDR3, the DNA is TGTGCCAGCAGTTCAGAGGGGCTCTCTGGAAACACCATATATTTT. As protein: CASSSEGLSGNTIYF.